This T cell receptor (beta chain) emerged from a study of radiotherapy plus CTLA-4 blockade in lung cancer. General study findings and limits: Once radiotherapy plus ipilimumab had been given, TCR clones derived from tumor expanded in blood.

Per germline, CDR1 SGHRS and CDR2 YFSETQ. This CDR3 spans 16 amino acids. With 5 bases clipped from V and 6 bases from J, the junction kept 14 bases outside the gene matches. TCRdb keeps only in-frame clones here, not all; method: immunoSEQ multiplex PCR. The table includes about 49,000 clones, 80% to 90% detected once. About this clone: Its specificity is unknown.

The chain combines TRBV5-1 with TRBJ1-1, with 9 bases fitting TRBD1. The specimen comprised peripheral blood, sampled from a patient treated with radiotherapy plus ipilimumab. The clonotype was recovered from a human donor with non-small cell lung cancer whose response to radiotherapy plus ipilimumab could not be evaluated. The CDR3 sequence: CASRKQGAQGVAEAFF. CDR3 nucleotides: TGCGCCAGCAGGAAACAGGGGGCGCAGGGTGTGGCTGAAGCTTTCTTT.